This TCR beta chain was documented in a study of blood T cell repertoires in COVID-19. Some clones are missing from TCRdb's copy, which holds only in-frame ones; the method was immunoSEQ multiplex PCR. This table holds roughly 150,000 clones, roughly 85% found once. The sample comprised peripheral blood. This clonotype originated in a human donor in a cohort sampled during active COVID-19.

CDR3 in amino acids: CASSQGADSYEQYF. CDR3 in DNA: TGTGCCAGCAGCCAAGGGGCTGATTCCTACGAGCAGTACTTC. V gene TRBV3-1 (or the pseudogene TRBV3-2) combines with J gene TRBJ2-7; D gene unclear. The CDR3 spans 14 residues. Germline loops: CDR1 LGHDT, CDR2 YNNKEL (reference sequence). Between the trimmed V and J ends, which lost 1 base and 1 base, there was a span of 8 bases.